Listed below are T cell receptor beta chains from one sample, sequenced in a study of cytomegalovirus exposure and HLA in healthy donors. Assay: immunoSEQ multiplex PCR; the TCRdb copy retains only in-frame clones and omits some. The table shows about 88,000 clones, with around 90% occurring only once. Sequencing was carried out using PBMCs. These TCRs come from a man between 18 and 29 years old in good health and CMV-seronegative. Both conserved end residues are part of each CDR3. A D gene is named only where the DNA matches it firmly. Expanded clones are given a class, and other clones once, few, many or no size at all.

D gene | J gene | V gene | clone size | CDR3 protein | CDR3 DNA
NA | TRBJ2-5 | TRBV7-7 | NA | CASSLRGGETQYF | TGTGCCAGCAGCTTACGGGGTGGCGAGACCCAGTACTTC
TRBD2 | TRBJ2-1 | TRBV11-2 | once | CASSLMLAVNEQFF | TGTGCCAGCAGCTTAATGCTAGCGGTTAATGAGCAGTTCTTC
TRBD2 | TRBJ2-5 | TRBV5-5 | NA | CASSLLRGGVETQYF | TGTGCCAGCAGCTTGTTGCGGGGGGGGGTGGAGACCCAGTACTTC
TRBD1 | TRBJ1-5 | TRBV2 | NA | CASTGTGVAYGNQPQHF | TGTGCCAGCACCGGGACAGGGGTGGCGTACGGCAATCAGCCCCAGCATTTT
TRBD2 | TRBJ2-7 | TRBV5-4 | few | CASSLAGGRDEQYF | TGTGCCAGCAGTCTAGCGGGAGGGCGCGACGAGCAGTACTTC
TRBD1 | TRBJ2-7 | TRBV7-9 | NA | CSSTPVGQGGGEQYF | TGTTCCAGCACCCCGGTAGGACAGGGAGGCGGCGAGCAGTACTTC
TRBD1 | TRBJ1-2 | TRBV6-5 | NA | CASTPRQGGNYGYTF | TGTGCCAGCACCCCTCGGCAGGGGGGTAACTATGGCTACACCTTC
NA | TRBJ1-2 | TRBV9 | NA | CASSVMVGNYGYTF | TGTGCCAGCAGCGTAATGGTGGGCAACTATGGCTACACCTTC
NA | TRBJ2-5 | TRBV28 | once | CASSFQGAGQETQYF | TGTGCCAGCAGTTTTCAGGGTGCCGGGCAAGAGACCCAGTACTTC
NA | TRBJ2-2 | TRBV27 | NA | CASSLSWGVVAGELFF | TGTGCCAGCAGTTTATCGTGGGGGGTGGTAGCCGGGGAGCTGTTTTTT
NA | TRBJ2-3 | TRBV6-5 | NA | CASSFQLTDTQYF | TGTGCCAGCAGTTTCCAACTTACAGATACGCAGTATTTT
TRBD2 | TRBJ2-2 | TRBV5-6 | NA | CASSETSGNTGELFF | TGTGCCAGCAGCGAGACTAGCGGGAACACCGGGGAGCTGTTTTTT
TRBD2 | TRBJ2-7 | TRBV5-4 | NA | CASSLGLAGEGLDEQYF | TGTGCCAGCAGCTTGGGGCTAGCGGGAGAGGGGTTGGACGAGCAGTACTTC
TRBD1 | TRBJ1-1 | TRBV5-4 | NA | CASSRQGNTEAFF | TGTGCCAGCAGTAGACAGGGGAACACTGAAGCTTTCTTT
TRBD2 | TRBJ2-1 | TRBV6-5 | NA | CASSYYSGSPNEQFF | TGTGCCAGCAGCTACTATAGCGGGAGTCCTAATGAGCAGTTCTTC
TRBD2 | TRBJ2-2 | TRBV14 | NA | CASRKAGEIEELFF | TGTGCCAGCAGAAAAGCGGGAGAAATCGAGGAGCTGTTTTTT
NA | TRBJ2-1 | TRBV11-2 | NA | CASSLPGEGPQFF | TGTGCCAGCAGCTTACCGGGAGAGGGCCCGCAGTTCTTC
TRBD2 | TRBJ2-1 | TRBV5-1 | once | CASSFGLAASYNEQFF | TGCGCCAGCAGCTTTGGACTAGCGGCTTCCTACAATGAGCAGTTCTTC
NA | TRBJ2-7 | TRBV29-1 | NA | CSVEVYRATSYEQYF | TGCAGCGTTGAAGTCTACAGGGCCACCTCCTACGAGCAGTACTTC
NA | TRBJ1-5 | TRBV27 | NA | CASSSLGGGDQPQHF | TGTGCCAGCAGTTCCCTAGGGGGTGGGGATCAGCCCCAGCATTTT
NA | TRBJ2-1 | TRBV29-1 | NA | CSVERVNQFF | TGCAGCGTTGAACGAGTGAACCAGTTCTTC
NA | TRBJ1-3 | TRBV28 | NA | CASSQVASRTKGNTIYF | TGTGCCAGCAGTCAAGTAGCCTCAAGGACTAAAGGAAACACCATATATTTT
TRBD1 | TRBJ2-6 | TRBV28 | NA | CASRSGGSGANVLTF | TGTGCCAGCAGGTCAGGGGGCTCTGGGGCCAACGTCCTGACTTTC
TRBD2 | TRBJ2-1 | TRBV7-9 | NA | CASSLGGREHGYNEQFF | TGTGCCAGCAGCTTAGGTGGGCGGGAGCATGGGTACAATGAGCAGTTCTTC
TRBD1 | TRBJ2-3 | TRBV6-6 | NA | CASSWGQATDTQYF | TGTGCCAGCAGTTGGGGACAGGCCACAGATACGCAGTATTTT
NA | TRBJ1-5 | TRBV6-1 | NA | CASSDPVLAVISNQPQHF | TGTGCCAGCAGTGACCCTGTTCTAGCCGTGATTAGCAATCAGCCCCAGCATTTT
TRBD1 | TRBJ1-2 | TRBV4-2 | once | CASSQVSQGAGYTF | TGTGCCAGCAGCCAAGTCAGCCAGGGGGCCGGCTACACCTTC
NA | TRBJ1-1 | TRBV11-2 | NA | CASSPDIAEYTEAFF | TGTGCCAGCAGCCCCGACATTGCCGAGTACACTGAAGCTTTCTTT
NA | TRBJ2-7 | TRBV5-1 | NA | CASSRTVAYEQYF | TGCGCCAGCAGTAGGACAGTTGCCTACGAGCAGTACTTC
NA | TRBJ2-7 | TRBV5-1 | NA | CASSPLSTGRLSYEQYF | TGCGCCAGCAGCCCTTTGTCAACGGGTCGTCTATCCTACGAGCAGTACTTC
TRBD2 | TRBJ2-6 | TRBV11-2 | NA | CASSLVSGRRSGANVLTF | TGTGCCAGCAGCTTAGTTAGCGGGAGGCGCTCTGGGGCCAACGTCCTGACTTTC
NA | TRBJ2-7 | TRBV7-2 | NA | CASSLRLDSYEQYF | TGTGCCAGCAGCTTGCGACTAGACTCCTACGAGCAGTACTTC
NA | TRBJ1-4 | TRBV28 | NA | CASSAAGLVDEKLFF | TGTGCCAGCAGTGCAGCAGGGCTGGTGGATGAAAAACTGTTTTTT
NA | TRBJ1-1 | TRBV7-9 | NA | CASSPRSVNTEAFF | TGTGCCAGCAGCCCGAGGTCGGTGAACACTGAAGCTTTCTTT
NA | TRBJ2-7 | TRBV6-1 | NA | CAIKLFGGYEQYF | TGTGCCATCAAACTCTTCGGGGGCTACGAGCAGTACTTC
TRBD1 | TRBJ2-7 | TRBV9 | NA | CASSASGTGTYEQYF | TGTGCCAGCAGCGCATCCGGGACAGGAACCTACGAGCAGTACTTC
TRBD1 | TRBJ1-1 | TRBV25-1 | NA | CASRGGTGNTEAFF | TGTGCCAGCAGGGGGGGGACAGGGAACACTGAAGCTTTCTTT
TRBD1 | TRBJ1-4 | TRBV6-1 | once | CASSANRGLAEKLFF | TGTGCCAGCAGTGCTAACAGGGGGCTGGCTGAAAAACTGTTTTTT
NA | TRBJ1-2 | TRBV7-2 | NA | CASSSYPVQGNYGYTF | TGTGCCAGCAGCTCTTACCCAGTACAGGGCAACTATGGCTACACCTTC
NA | TRBJ2-1 | TRBV19 | NA | CAIDSGGEQFF | TGTGCCATAGACTCTGGAGGTGAGCAGTTCTTC
TRBD1 | TRBJ1-3 | TRBV5-1 | NA | CASSLAGQGYGNTIYF | TGCGCCAGCAGCTTGGCGGGACAGGGGTATGGAAACACCATATATTTT
NA | TRBJ2-1 | TRBV11-2 | NA | CASSLVGGNEQFF | TGTGCCAGCAGCTTAGTAGGGGGCAATGAGCAGTTCTTC
TRBD2 | TRBJ2-3 | TRBV7-2 | NA | CASSLAASGYTQYF | TGTGCCAGCAGCTTAGCGGCTAGCGGGTATACGCAGTATTTT
NA | TRBJ2-5 | TRBV29-1 | once | CSVARGGMAETQYF | TGCAGCGTTGCCCGTGGCGGGATGGCAGAGACCCAGTACTTC
TRBD2 | TRBJ2-3 | TRBV4-2 | NA | CASSQTSGRRADTQYF | TGTGCCAGCAGCCAAACTAGCGGGAGACGGGCAGATACGCAGTATTTT
TRBD1 | TRBJ2-7 | TRBV4-1 | NA | CASSLDTGTGDYEQYF | TGCGCCAGCAGCCTGGACACCGGGACAGGGGACTACGAGCAGTACTTC
NA | TRBJ1-5 | TRBV2 | NA | CASKAGGQPQHF | TGTGCCAGCAAAGCAGGTGGTCAGCCCCAGCATTTT
NA | TRBJ2-7 | TRBV2 | NA | CASRGDRGKEQYF | TGTGCCAGCAGGGGGGACCGGGGGAAAGAGCAGTACTTC
TRBD1 | TRBJ1-1 | TRBV7-3 | NA | CASSSGDRMNTEAFF | TGTGCCAGCAGCTCGGGGGACAGAATGAACACTGAAGCTTTCTTT
NA | TRBJ1-4 | TRBV11-2 | NA | CASSSPTGFTEKLFF | TGTGCCAGCAGCTCACCTACAGGGTTTACTGAAAAACTGTTTTTT
NA | TRBJ1-4 | TRBV27 | NA | CASSRRWGDPAGEKLFF | TGTGCCAGCAGCCGGAGGTGGGGAGACCCAGCGGGGGAAAAACTGTTTTTT
TRBD2 | TRBJ2-3 | TRBV19 | NA | CASSIEPPGSGRTDTQYF | TGTGCCAGTAGTATAGAACCCCCTGGTAGCGGGAGGACAGATACGCAGTATTTT
TRBD1 | TRBJ2-3 | TRBV5-6 | NA | CASSQGTGPSTDTQYF | TGTGCCAGCAGCCAGGGGACAGGACCTAGCACAGATACGCAGTATTTT
NA | TRBJ2-7 | TRBV6-5 | NA | CASSLVLAVGYEQYF | TGTGCCAGCAGTTTGGTCTTAGCGGTAGGCTACGAGCAGTACTTC